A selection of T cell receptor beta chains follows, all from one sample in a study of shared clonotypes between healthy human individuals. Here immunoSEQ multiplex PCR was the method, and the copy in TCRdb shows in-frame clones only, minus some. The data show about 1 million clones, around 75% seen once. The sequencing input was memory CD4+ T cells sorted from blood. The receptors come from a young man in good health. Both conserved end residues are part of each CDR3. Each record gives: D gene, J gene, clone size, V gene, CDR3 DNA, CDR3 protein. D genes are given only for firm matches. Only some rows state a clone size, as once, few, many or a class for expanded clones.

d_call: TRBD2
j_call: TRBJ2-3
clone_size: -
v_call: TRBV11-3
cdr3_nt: TGTGCCAGCAGCTCAGCGGGAGTCGGGGATACGCAGTATTTT
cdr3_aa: CASSSAGVGDTQYF

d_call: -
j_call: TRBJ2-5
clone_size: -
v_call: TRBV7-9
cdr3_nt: TGTGCCAGCAGCCGGGCACAGAAAGAGACCCAGTACTTC
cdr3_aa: CASSRAQKETQYF

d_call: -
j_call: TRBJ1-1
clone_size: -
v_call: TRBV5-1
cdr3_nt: TGCGCCAGCCAAGGGACGGCGGTTATGAACACTGAAGCTTTCTTT
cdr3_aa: CASQGTAVMNTEAFF

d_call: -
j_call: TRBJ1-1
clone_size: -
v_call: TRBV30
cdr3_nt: TGTGGTTGGGGAGGGTCGGGGAACACTGAAGCTTTCTTT
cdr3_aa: CGWGGSGNTEAFF

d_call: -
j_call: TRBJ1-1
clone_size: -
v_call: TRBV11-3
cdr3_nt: TGTGCCAGCAGCTTAGATCTAACTGCTGAAGCTTTCTTT
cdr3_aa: CASSLDLTAEAFF

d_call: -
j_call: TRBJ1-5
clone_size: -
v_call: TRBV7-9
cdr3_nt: TGTGCCAGCAGCTTTCAGGGGAATCAGCCCCAGCATTTT
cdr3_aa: CASSFQGNQPQHF

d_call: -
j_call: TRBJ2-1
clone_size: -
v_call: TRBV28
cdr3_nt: TGTGCCAGCAGTTCCTCTGGAAAGGGAAGGTCCTACAATGAGCAGTTCTTC
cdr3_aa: CASSSSGKGRSYNEQFF

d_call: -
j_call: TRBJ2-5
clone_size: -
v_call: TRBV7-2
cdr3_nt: TGTGCCAGCAGCCCCCCTCCGTTGCAAGAGACCCAGTACTTC
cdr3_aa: CASSPPPLQETQYF

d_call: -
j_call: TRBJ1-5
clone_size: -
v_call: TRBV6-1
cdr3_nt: TGTGCCAGCAGTGATGGTGGATATAGCAATCAGCCCCAGCATTTT
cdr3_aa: CASSDGGYSNQPQHF

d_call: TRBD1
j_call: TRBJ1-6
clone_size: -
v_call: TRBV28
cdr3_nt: TGTGCCAGCAGTTTTGGGACAGCTAATTCACCCCTCCACTTT
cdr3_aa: CASSFGTANSPLHF

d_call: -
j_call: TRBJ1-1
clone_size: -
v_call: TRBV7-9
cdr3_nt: TGTGCCAGCAGCCTTGGACATGCGAACACTGAAGCTTTCTTT
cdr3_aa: CASSLGHANTEAFF

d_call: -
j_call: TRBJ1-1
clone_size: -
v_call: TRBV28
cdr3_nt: TGTGCCAGCAGTCCCCCTCTAGGAACTGAAGCTTTCTTT
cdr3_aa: CASSPPLGTEAFF

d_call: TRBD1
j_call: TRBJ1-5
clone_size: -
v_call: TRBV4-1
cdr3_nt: TGCGCCAGCAGCCAAGATTTGACAGGGGAACATCAGCCCCAGCATTTT
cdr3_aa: CASSQDLTGEHQPQHF

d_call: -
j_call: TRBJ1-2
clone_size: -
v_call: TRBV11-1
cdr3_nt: TGTGCCAGCAGCTTAGGAGCGTCGTTTGGTGGCTACACCTTC
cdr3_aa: CASSLGASFGGYTF

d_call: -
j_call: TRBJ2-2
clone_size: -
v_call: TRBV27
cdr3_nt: TGTGCCAGCAGCCTAGAGGGACGGAGCACCGGGGAGCTGTTTTTT
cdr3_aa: CASSLEGRSTGELFF

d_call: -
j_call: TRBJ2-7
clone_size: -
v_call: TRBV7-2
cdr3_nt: TGTGCCAGCAGCTTAAGCGATTCCTACGAGCAGTACTTC
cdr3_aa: CASSLSDSYEQYF

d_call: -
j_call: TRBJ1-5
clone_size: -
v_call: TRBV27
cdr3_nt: TGTGCCAGCAGCCCCGACAGAATTAATCAGCCCCAGCATTTT
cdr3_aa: CASSPDRINQPQHF

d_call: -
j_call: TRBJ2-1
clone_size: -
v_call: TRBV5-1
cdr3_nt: TGCGCCAGCAGCTTGGGAGGCGGCCCCGGGGGCAATGAGCAGTTCTTC
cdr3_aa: CASSLGGGPGGNEQFF

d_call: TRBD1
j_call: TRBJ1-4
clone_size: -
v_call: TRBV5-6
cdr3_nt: TGTGCCAGCAGCTTGTCGGGGACAGGGCAGTACGAAAAACTGTTTTTT
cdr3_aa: CASSLSGTGQYEKLFF

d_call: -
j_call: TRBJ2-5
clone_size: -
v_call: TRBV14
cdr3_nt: TGTGCCAGCAGTTTCAGCCTGGAGACCCAGTACTTC
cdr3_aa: CASSFSLETQYF

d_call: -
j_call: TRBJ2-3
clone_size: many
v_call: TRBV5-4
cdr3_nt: TGTGCCAGCAGTTTGGACTTCACTAGCACAGATACGCAGTATTTT
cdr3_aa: CASSLDFTSTDTQYF

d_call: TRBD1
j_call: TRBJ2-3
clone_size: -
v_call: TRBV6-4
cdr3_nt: TGTGCCAGCAGCGCCGGACAGGCTAGCACAGATACGCAGTATTTT
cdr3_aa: CASSAGQASTDTQYF

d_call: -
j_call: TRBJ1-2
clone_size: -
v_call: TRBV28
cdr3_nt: TGTGCCAGCAGTTTGGGGGGCGATAACTATGGCTACACCTTC
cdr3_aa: CASSLGGDNYGYTF

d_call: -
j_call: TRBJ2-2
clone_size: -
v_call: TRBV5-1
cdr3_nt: TGCGCCAGCAGCCTGGGCCCGACGTCCAGGGAGCTGTTTTTT
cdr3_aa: CASSLGPTSRELFF

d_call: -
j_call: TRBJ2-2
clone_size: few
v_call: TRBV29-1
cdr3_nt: TGCAGCGTTGACGGAATAGGCACCGGGGAGCTGTTTTTT
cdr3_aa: CSVDGIGTGELFF

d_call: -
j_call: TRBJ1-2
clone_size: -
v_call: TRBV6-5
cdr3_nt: TGTGCCAGCGGAGGGGCGGCTGAATCCTATGGCTACACCTTC
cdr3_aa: CASGGAAESYGYTF

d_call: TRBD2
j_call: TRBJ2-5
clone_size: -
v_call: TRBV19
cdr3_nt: TGTGCCAGTTCGGGACTAGCGGGCCACGGGGAGACCCAGTACTTC
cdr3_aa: CASSGLAGHGETQYF

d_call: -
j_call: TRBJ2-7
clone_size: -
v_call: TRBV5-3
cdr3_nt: TGTGCCAGAAGCTCCGTCTGGGGTCGTACCTACGAGCAGTACTTC
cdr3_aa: CARSSVWGRTYEQYF

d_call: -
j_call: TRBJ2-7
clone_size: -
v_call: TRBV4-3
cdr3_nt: TGCGCCAGCAGCCAAGCGGGGGGCAAGTACGAGCAGTACTTC
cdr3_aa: CASSQAGGKYEQYF

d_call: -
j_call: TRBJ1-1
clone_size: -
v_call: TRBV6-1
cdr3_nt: TGTGCCAGCAGTGAGGGAGACAGACGAACTGAAGCTTTCTTT
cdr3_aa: CASSEGDRRTEAFF

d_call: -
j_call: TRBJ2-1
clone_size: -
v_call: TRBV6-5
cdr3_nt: TGTGCCAGCAGTTATGGGGCGAACAATGAGCAGTTCTTC
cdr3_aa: CASSYGANNEQFF

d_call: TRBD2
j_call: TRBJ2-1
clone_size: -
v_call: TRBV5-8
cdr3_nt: TGTGCCAGCAGCTTGGGACTAGCGGCGGATGAGCAGTTCTTC
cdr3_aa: CASSLGLAADEQFF

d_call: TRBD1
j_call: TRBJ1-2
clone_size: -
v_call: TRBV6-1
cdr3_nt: TGTGCCAGCAGTCCCCGACAGGGGGCGAACGGCTACACCTTC
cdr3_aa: CASSPRQGANGYTF

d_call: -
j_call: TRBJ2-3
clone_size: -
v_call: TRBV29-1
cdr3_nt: TGCAGCGTCGTTTACCTTAGCGGAACTAGCACAGATACGCAGTATTTT
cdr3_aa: CSVVYLSGTSTDTQYF

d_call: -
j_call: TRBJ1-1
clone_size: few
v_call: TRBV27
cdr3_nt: TGTGCCACCCAGCCCCTATCGGACACTGAAGCTTTCTTT
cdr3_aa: CATQPLSDTEAFF

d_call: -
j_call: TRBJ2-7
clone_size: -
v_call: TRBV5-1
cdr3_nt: TGCGCCAGCAGAAATGGGAGTAAAACCTACGAGCAGTACTTC
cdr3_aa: CASRNGSKTYEQYF

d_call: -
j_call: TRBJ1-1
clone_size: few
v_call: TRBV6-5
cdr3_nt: TGTGCCAGCGGAGGGGTGAACACTGAAGCTTTCTTT
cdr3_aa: CASGGVNTEAFF

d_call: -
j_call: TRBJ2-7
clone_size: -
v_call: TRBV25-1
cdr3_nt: TGTGCCAGCAGTGCTGCGGGGCACTCCTACGAGCAGTACTTC
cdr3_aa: CASSAAGHSYEQYF

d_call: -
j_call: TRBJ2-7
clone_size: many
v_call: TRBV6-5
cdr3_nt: TGTGCCAGCAGCCAGGACCAGCCGATCTGGTACTTC
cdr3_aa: CASSQDQPIWYF

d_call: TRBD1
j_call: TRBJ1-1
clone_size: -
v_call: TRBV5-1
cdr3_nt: TGCGCCAGCAGGGGGGGACAGGAGTTCACTGAAGCTTTCTTT
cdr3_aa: CASRGGQEFTEAFF

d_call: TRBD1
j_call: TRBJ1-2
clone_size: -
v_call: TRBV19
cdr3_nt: TGTGCCAGTAGTATAGGGACAGGTTATGGCTACACCTTC
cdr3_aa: CASSIGTGYGYTF